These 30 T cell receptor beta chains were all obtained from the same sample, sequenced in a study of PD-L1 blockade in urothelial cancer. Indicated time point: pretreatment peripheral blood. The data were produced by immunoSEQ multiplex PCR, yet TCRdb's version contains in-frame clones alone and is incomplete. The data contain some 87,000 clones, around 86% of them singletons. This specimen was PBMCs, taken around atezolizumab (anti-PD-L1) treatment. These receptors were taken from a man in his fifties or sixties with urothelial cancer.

The DNA of the CDR3 is TGTGCCAGCAGCTTAAACGTCGGGCGAGGGGATACGCAGTATTTT. It encodes CASSLNVGRGDTQYF. The rearrangement links TRBV7-2 to TRBJ2-3; possible D gene TRBD2, 5 bases. The CDR3 contains 15 residues. Deletions cut 2 bases from V and 6 bases from J, with 15 bases between. The V gene's germline CDR1 is SGHTA and CDR2 FQGNSA.

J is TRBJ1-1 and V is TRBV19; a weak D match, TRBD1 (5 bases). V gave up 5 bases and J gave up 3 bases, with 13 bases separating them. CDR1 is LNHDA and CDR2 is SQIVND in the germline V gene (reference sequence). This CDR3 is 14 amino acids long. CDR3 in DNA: TGTGCCAGTAGTCAAAGGTGGGGGGACACTGAAGCTTTCTTT. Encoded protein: CASSQRWGDTEAFF.

The CDR3 sequence is CASSYSGRLGETQYF. The CDR3 bases are TGTGCCAGCAGTTACTCAGGGAGGCTAGGGGAGACCCAGTACTTC. The chain uses TRBV6-5 and TRBJ2-5; the D gene is possibly TRBD2 (6 bases). V lost 0 bases, J lost 5 bases, and 13 bases lay in between. The CDR3 consists of 15 residues. Germline V lookup: CDR1 MNHEY, CDR2 SVGAGI.

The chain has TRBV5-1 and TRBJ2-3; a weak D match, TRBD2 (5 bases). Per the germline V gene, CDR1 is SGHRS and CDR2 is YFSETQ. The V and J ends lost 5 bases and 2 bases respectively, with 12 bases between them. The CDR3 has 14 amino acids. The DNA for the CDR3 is TGCGCCAGCAGAGAGGGAGTACTCACAGATACGCAGTATTTT. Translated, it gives CASREGVLTDTQYF.

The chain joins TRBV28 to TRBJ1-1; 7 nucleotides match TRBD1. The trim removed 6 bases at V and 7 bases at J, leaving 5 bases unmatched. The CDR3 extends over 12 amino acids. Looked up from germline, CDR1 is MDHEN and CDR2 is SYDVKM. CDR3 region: CASSVQGYEAFF. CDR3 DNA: TGTGCCAGCAGCGTACAGGGGTATGAAGCTTTCTTT. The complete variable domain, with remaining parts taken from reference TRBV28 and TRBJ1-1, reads DVKVTQSSRYLVKRTGEKVFLECVQDMDHENMFWYRQDPGLGLRLIYFSYDVKMKEKGDIPEGYSVSREKKERFSLILESASTNQTSMYLCASSVQGYEAFFGQGTRLTVV.

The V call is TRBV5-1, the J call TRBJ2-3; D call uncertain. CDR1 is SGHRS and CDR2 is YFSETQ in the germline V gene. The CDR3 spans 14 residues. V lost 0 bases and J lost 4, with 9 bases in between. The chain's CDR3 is CASSLAPGPDTQYF. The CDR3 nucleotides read TGCGCCAGCAGCTTGGCCCCAGGCCCAGATACGCAGTATTTT.

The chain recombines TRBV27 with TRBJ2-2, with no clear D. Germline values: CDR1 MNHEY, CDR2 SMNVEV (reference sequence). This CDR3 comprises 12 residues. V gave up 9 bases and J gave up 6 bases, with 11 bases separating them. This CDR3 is CASFRAPGELFF. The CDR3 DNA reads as TGTGCCAGTTTTCGAGCCCCCGGGGAGCTGTTTTTT.

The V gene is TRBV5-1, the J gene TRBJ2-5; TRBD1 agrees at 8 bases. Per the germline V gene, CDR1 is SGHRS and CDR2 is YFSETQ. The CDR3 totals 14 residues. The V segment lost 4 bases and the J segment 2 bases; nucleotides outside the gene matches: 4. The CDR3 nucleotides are TGCGCCAGCAGCATAGGACAGGGTCAAGAGACCCAGTACTTC. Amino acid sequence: CASSIGQGQETQYF.

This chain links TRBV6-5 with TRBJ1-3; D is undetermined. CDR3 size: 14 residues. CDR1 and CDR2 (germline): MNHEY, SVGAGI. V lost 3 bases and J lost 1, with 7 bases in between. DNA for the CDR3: TGTGCCAGCAGTTATCCGGGATCTGGAAACACCATATATTTT. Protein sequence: CASSYPGSGNTIYF.

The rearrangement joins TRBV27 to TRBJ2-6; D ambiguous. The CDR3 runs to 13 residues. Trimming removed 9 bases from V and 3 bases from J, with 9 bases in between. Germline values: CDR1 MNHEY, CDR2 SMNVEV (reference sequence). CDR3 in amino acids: CASKTGGANVLTF. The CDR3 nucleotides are TGTGCCAGTAAGACGGGTGGGGCCAACGTCCTGACTTTC.

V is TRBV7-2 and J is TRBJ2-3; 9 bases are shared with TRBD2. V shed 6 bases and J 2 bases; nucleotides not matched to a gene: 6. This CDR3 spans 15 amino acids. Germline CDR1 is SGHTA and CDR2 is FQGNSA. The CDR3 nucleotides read TGTGCCAGCAGATATCTAGCGGGGAACACAGATACGCAGTATTTT. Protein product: CASRYLAGNTDTQYF.

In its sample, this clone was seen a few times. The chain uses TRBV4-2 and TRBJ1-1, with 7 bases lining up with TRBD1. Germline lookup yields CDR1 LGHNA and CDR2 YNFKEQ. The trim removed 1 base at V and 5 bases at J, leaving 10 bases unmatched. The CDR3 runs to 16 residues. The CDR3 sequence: CASSQVPTGFATEAFF. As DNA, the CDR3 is TGTGCCAGCAGCCAAGTCCCGACAGGGTTTGCAACTGAAGCTTTCTTT.

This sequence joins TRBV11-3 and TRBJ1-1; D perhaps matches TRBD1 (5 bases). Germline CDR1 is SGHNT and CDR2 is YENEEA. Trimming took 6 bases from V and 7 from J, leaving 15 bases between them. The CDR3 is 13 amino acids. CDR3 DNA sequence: TGTGCCAGCAGATTCCAGGGTAGCGGTGAAGCTTTCTTT. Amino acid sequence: CASRFQGSGEAFF.

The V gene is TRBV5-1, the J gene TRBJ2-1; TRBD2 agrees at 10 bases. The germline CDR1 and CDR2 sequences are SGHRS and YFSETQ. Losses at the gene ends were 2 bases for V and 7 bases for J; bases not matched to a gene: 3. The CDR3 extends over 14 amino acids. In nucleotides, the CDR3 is TGCGCCAGCAGCTTTATTAGCGGGGGGAATGAGCAGTTCTTC. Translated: CASSFISGGNEQFF.

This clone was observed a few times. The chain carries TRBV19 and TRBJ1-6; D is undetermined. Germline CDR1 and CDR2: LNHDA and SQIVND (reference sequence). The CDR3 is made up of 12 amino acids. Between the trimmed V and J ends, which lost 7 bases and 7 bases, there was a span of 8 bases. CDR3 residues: CASNDGNSPLHF. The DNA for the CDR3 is TGTGCCAGTAACGACGGGAATTCACCCCTCCACTTT.

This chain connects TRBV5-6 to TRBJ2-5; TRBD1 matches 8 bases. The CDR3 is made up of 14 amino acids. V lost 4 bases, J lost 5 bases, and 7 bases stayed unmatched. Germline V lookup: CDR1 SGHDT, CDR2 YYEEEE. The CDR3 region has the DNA TGTGCCAGCAGCCGACAGGGGATAGAGGAGACCCAGTACTTC. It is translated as CASSRQGIEETQYF.

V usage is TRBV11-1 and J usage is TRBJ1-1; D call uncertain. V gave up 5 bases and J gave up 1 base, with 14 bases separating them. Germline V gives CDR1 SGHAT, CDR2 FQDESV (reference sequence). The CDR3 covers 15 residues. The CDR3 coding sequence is TGTGCCAGCAGCCCGCCGTACAGCCGGAACACTGAAGCTTTCTTT. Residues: CASSPPYSRNTEAFF.

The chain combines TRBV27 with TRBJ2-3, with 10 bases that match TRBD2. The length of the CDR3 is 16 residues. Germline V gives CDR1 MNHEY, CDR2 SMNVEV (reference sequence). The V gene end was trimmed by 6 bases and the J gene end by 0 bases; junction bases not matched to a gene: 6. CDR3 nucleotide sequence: TGTGCCAGCAGCCGGACTAGCGGCCTTAGCACAGATACGCAGTATTTT. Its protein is CASSRTSGLSTDTQYF.

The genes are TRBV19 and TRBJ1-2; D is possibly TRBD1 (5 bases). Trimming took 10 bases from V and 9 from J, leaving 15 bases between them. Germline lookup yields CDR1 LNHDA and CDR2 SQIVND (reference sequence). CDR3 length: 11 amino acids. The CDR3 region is CATSARGSYTF. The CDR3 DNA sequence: TGTGCCACCTCAGCCCGGGGGAGCTACACCTTC.

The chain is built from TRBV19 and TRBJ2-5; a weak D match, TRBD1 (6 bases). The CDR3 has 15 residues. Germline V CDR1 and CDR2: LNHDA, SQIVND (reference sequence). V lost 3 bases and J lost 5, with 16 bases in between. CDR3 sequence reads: CASSIGTTEVETQYF. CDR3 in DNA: TGTGCCAGTAGTATTGGGACAACGGAGGTGGAGACCCAGTACTTC.

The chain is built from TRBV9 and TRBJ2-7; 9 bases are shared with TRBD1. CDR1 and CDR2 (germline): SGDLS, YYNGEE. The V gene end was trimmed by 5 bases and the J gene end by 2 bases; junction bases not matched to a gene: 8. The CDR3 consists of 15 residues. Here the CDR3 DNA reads TGTGCCAGCAGTACAGGGGGCGTCATCCCCTACGAGCAGTACTTC. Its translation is CASSTGGVIPYEQYF.

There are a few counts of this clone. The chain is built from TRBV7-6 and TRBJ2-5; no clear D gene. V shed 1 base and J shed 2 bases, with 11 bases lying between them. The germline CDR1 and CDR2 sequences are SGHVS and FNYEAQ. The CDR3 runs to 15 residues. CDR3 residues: CASSLVRSSQETQYF. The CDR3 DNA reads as TGTGCCAGCAGCTTAGTAAGGAGCTCACAAGAGACCCAGTACTTC.

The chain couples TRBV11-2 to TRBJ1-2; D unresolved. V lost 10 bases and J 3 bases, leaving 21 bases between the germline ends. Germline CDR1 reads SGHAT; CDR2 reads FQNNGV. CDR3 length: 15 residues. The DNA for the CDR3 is TGTGCCAAGCCCCCCTTACCGAGGAAGGACTATGGCTACACCTTC. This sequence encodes CAKPPLPRKDYGYTF.

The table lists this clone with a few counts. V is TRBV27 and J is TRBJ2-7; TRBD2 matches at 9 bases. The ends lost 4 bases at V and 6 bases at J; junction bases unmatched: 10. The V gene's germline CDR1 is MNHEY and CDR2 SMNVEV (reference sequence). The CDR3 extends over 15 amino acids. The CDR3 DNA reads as TGTGCCAGCAGTTATGGGGCGGGGGGGCTTAGCGAGCAGTACTTC. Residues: CASSYGAGGLSEQYF.

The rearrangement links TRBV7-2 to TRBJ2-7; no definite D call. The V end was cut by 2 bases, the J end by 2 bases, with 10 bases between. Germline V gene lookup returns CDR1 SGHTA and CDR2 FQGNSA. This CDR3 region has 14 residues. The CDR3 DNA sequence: TGTGCCAGCAGCTTACACTCCTCTCCCTACGAGCAGTACTTC. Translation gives CASSLHSSPYEQYF.

The CDR3 loop is CAISEQGGTEAFF. The CDR3 DNA is TGTGCCATCAGTGAACAGGGGGGTACTGAAGCTTTCTTT. The chain has TRBV10-3 and TRBJ1-1; TRBD1 matches at 8 bases. The CDR3 sequence is 13 residues long. Germline CDR1 and CDR2: ENHRY and SYGVKD. The trim removed 3 bases at V and 5 bases at J, leaving 2 bases unmatched.

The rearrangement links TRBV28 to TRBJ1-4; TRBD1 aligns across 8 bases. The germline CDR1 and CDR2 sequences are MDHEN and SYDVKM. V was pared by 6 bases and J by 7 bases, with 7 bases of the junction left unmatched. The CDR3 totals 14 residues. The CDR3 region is CASRLQGVGEKLFF. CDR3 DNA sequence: TGTGCCAGCAGGCTACAGGGGGTTGGTGAAAAACTGTTTTTT. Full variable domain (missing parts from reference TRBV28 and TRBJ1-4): DVKVTQSSRYLVKRTGEKVFLECVQDMDHENMFWYRQDPGLGLRLIYFSYDVKMKEKGDIPEGYSVSREKKERFSLILESASTNQTSMYLCASRLQGVGEKLFFGSGTQLSVL.

In nucleotides, the CDR3 is TGTGCCATCAGATCAGGGGACGGCACCGGGGAGCTGTTTTTT. Translation gives CAIRSGDGTGELFF. This chain connects TRBV10-3 to TRBJ2-2; D is perhaps TRBD1 (6 bases). V was shortened by 6 bases and J by 4 bases, with 12 bases between the two germline ends. The length of the CDR3 is 14 residues. Germline V lookup: CDR1 ENHRY, CDR2 SYGVKD.

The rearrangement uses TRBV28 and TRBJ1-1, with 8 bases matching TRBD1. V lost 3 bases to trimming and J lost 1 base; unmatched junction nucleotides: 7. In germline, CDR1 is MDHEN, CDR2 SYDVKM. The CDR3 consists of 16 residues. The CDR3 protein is CASSLVQGGANTEAFF. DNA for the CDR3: TGTGCCAGCAGTTTGGTACAGGGGGGGGCGAACACTGAAGCTTTCTTT.

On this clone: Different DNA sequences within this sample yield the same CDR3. The DNA for the CDR3 is TGTGCCAGCAGCTTAGGACAGGGAAACACTGAAGCTTTCTTT. It is translated as CASSLGQGNTEAFF. The V call is TRBV7-9, the J call TRBJ1-1; 7 nucleotides line up with TRBD1. This CDR3 is 14 amino acids long. The V segment lost 1 base and the J segment 2 bases; nucleotides outside the gene matches: 1. Germline V gene data show CDR1 as SEHNR and CDR2 as FQNEAQ (reference sequence).